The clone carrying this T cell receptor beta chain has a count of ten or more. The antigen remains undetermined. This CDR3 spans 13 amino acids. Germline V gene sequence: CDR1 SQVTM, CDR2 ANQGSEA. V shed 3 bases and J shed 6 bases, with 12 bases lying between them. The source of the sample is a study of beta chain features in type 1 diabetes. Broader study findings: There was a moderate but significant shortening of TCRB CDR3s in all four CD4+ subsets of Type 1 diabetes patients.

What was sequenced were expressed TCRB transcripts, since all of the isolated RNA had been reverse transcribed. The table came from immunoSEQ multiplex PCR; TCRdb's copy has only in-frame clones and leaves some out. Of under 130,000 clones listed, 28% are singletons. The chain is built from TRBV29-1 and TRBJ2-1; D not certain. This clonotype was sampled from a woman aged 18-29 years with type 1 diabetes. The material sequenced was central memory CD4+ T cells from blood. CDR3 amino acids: CSVDNGSRNEQFF. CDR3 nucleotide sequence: TGCAGCGTTGATAACGGGTCCCGCAATGAGCAGTTCTTC.